This TCR beta chain was sequenced during a study of shared clonotypes between healthy human individuals. Regarding this clone: Its antigen is unknown. Distinct nucleotide sequences in the sample also encode this CDR3.

Several immunoSEQ 96-well plates shared each subset's DNA, each plate a replicate. Assay used: immunoSEQ multiplex PCR; TCRdb lists only in-frame clones, some missing. The top ten hold approximately 0.39% of the sample, which has approximately 2,300,000 clones, roughly 92% seen once. Study-wide results and caveats: Few donors restricted represented genetic and exposure-history diversity. Memory subsets generally showed smaller estimated richness than naive subsets did.

The V gene end was trimmed by 8 bases and the J gene end by 0 bases; junction bases not matched to a gene: 7. This CDR3 is 15 amino acids long. Germline V lookup: CDR1 MDHEN, CDR2 SYDVKM. The origin of this receptor is a young man in good health. Some clones in this sample may be carry-over from other donors' samples. The chain joins TRBV28 to TRBJ2-1; the match to TRBD2 covers 7 bases. Material: naive CD4+ T cells from PBMCs. Subset reported: CD45RA+ positively selected. CDR3 sequence: CASRLGGSSYNEQFF. CDR3 nucleotide sequence: TGTGCCAGCCGTCTGGGCGGGAGCTCCTACAATGAGCAGTTCTTC.